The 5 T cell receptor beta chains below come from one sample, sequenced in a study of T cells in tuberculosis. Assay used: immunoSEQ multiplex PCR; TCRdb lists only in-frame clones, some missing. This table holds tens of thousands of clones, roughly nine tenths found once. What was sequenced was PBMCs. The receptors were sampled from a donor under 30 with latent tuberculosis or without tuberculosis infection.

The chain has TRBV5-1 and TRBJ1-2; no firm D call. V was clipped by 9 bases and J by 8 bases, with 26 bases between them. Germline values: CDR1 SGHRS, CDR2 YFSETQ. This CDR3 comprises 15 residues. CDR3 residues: CATPWGGYKDRGYTF. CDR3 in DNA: TGCGCCACCCCCTGGGGAGGGTATAAGGACCGCGGCTACACCTTC.

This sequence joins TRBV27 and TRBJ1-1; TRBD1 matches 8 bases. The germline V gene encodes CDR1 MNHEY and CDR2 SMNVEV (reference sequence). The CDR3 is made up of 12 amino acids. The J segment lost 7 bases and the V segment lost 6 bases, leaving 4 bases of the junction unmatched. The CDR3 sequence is CASSLQGGEAFF. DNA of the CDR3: TGTGCCAGCAGCCTACAGGGGGGTGAAGCTTTCTTT.

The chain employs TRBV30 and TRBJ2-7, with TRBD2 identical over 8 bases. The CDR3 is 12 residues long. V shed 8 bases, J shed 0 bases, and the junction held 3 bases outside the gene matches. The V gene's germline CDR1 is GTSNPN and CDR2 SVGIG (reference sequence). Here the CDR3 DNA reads TGTGCCGGCGGGGGGCCCTCCTACGAGCAGTACTTC. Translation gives CAGGGPSYEQYF. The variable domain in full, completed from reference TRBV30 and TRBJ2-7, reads SQTIHQWPATLVQPVGSPLSLECTVEGTSNPNLYWYRQAAGRGLQLLFYSVGIGQISSEVPQNLSASRPQDRQFILSSKKLLLSDSGFYLCAGGGPSYEQYFGPGTRLTVT.

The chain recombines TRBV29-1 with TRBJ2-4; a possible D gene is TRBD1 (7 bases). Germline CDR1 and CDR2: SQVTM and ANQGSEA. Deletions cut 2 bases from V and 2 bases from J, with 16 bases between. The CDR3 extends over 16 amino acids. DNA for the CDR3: TGCAGCGTTGAACACACAGGGGCGGGGTCCAAAAACATTCAGTACTTC. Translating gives CSVEHTGAGSKNIQYF.

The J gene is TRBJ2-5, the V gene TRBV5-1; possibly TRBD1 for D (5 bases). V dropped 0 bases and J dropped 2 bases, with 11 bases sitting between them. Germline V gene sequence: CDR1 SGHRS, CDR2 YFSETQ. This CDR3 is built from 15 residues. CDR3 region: CASSLVTGLQETQYF. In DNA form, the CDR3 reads TGCGCCAGCAGCTTGGTTACAGGTCTACAAGAGACCCAGTACTTC.